Following are 3 T cell receptor beta chains from one sample sequenced in a study of T cells in Graves' hyperthyroidism and ophthalmopathy. The investigators amplified TCR beta CDR3 regions from RNA transcripts. HTBI primers were the set used in a first-round RT-PCR of the TCR CDR3. TCRdb processed the multiplex PCR reads anew with MiXCR; each CDR3 protein has one entry. The sample has approximately 400,000 distinct CDR3 sequences; around 15% are singletons. The sequencing input was blood. Receptors originate from a woman aged 25-40 years with Graves' ophthalmopathy.

This clonotype has ten or more counts. CDR3 protein: CASSRKGHPYNEQFF. The DNA of the CDR3 is TGTGCCAGCAGCCGGAAGGGACACCCATACAATGAGCAGTTCTTC. The V gene is TRBV5-8, the J gene TRBJ2-1, with TRBD1 as a possible D gene (6 bases). The germline gives CDR1 SGHTS, CDR2 YDEGEE. CDR3 size: 15 residues. The V and J ends lost 4 bases and 4 bases respectively, with 15 bases between them.

This clonotype was observed a handful of times. The chain is built from TRBV6-6 and TRBJ2-5; the match to TRBD2 covers 9 bases. With V trimmed by 0 bases and J by 0 bases, 5 bases remained unmatched. This CDR3 has 17 amino acids. Germline loops: CDR1 MNHNY, CDR2 SVGAGI (reference sequence). The CDR3 region is CASSYSIGGGDQETQYF. In DNA, the CDR3 is TGTGCCAGCAGTTACTCGATTGGCGGGGGGGACCAAGAGACCCAGTACTTC.

The chain employs TRBV7-2 and TRBJ1-2; possibly TRBD1 for D (6 bases). The CDR3 extends over 17 amino acids. From germline, CDR1 is SGHTA and CDR2 FQGNSA. Trimming took 4 bases from V and 6 from J, leaving 24 bases between them. The CDR3 here is CASSSKKTRGRGDGYTF. CDR3 DNA: TGTGCCAGCAGCTCCAAAAAAACCAGGGGTCGTGGGGATGGCTACACCTTC.